A single sample gave rise to the 20 T cell receptor beta chains below, sequenced in a study of identical twins. TCRdb re-derived calls from the 5' RACE reads in MiXCR, one entry per CDR3 protein. The sample has roughly 630,000 distinct CDR3 sequences, about 7.1% seen once. The data were also submitted as part of a second study, on yellow fever vaccine responses in identical twins.

The sequencing input was PBMCs. The receptors shown here come from a young woman in good health.

With respect to this clonotype: One end of the junction fails to match germline, which may point to a read error. The chain combines TRBV4-2 with TRBJ2-1; a weak D match, TRBD2 (5 bases). The CDR3 runs 16 residues. CDR1 is LGHNA and CDR2 is YNFKEQ in the germline V gene. In DNA form, the CDR3 reads TGTGCCAGCAGCGAAGAAGGGAGCCCCGGGTACAATGAGCAGTTCTTC. It yields the protein CASSEEGSPGYNEQFF.

The CDR3 here is CSAVAGGQPQHF. The CDR3 coding sequence is TGCAGTGCGGTGGCGGGTGGCCAGCCCCAGCATTTT. The genes are TRBV20-1 and TRBJ1-5, with unresolved D. CDR1 and CDR2 from the germline V gene are DFQATT and SNEGSKA (reference sequence). The CDR3 contains 12 residues. Trimming pared 6 bases from V and 7 bases from J, leaving 13 bases between.

At least ten counts were recorded for this clonotype. CDR3 DNA sequence: TGTGCCACCAGCAGAGGGAAAGAAGAGACCCAGTACTTC. Translation: CATSRGKEETQYF. The chain couples TRBV15 to TRBJ2-5; D remains unclear. CDR1 is LNHNV, CDR2 YYDKDF, per germline (reference sequence). The V gene lost 1 base and the J gene lost 3 bases, with 6 bases spanning the gap. The CDR3 is made up of 13 amino acids. The full variable domain, in which reference TRBV15 and TRBJ2-5 provide the parts outside the CDR3, is DAMVIQNPRYQVTQFGKPVTLSCSQTLNHNVMYWYQQKSSQAPKLLFHYYDKDFNNEADTPDNFQSRRPNTSFCFLDIRSPGLGDTAMYLCATSRGKEETQYFGPGTRLLVL.

This clonotype turned up a few times. The chain links TRBV6-5 to TRBJ2-1, with 13 bases identical to TRBD2. Germline values: CDR1 MNHEY, CDR2 SVGAGI. This CDR3 spans 15 amino acids. With 2 bases clipped from V and 9 bases from J, the junction kept 4 bases outside the gene matches. CDR3 DNA: TGTGCCAGCAGTTACAGGACTAGCGGGAGAGGTGAGCAGTTCTTC. It specifies CASSYRTSGRGEQFF.

A few counts support this clonotype. The V call is TRBV27, the J call TRBJ2-1; a possible D gene is TRBD2 (7 bases). Germline lookup yields CDR1 MNHEY and CDR2 SMNVEV (reference sequence). Trimming stripped 2 bases from V and 7 bases from J, with 15 bases between. CDR3 size: 15 residues. As DNA, the CDR3 is TGTGCCAGCAGTTTAGGGGGGGGGGCCTGGAATGAGCAGTTCTTC. Amino acid sequence: CASSLGGGAWNEQFF.

This clonotype showed up many times. The V call is TRBV29-1, the J call TRBJ2-6; TRBD1 aligns across 9 bases. V lost 7 bases to trimming and J lost 4 bases; unmatched junction nucleotides: 11. The CDR3 has 16 amino acids. The germline V gene has CDR1 SQVTM and CDR2 ANQGSEA. CDR3 residues: CSGGQGSVIGANVLTF. CDR3 nucleotide sequence: TGCAGCGGGGGACAGGGAAGTGTGATAGGGGCCAACGTCCTGACTTTC.

Only a few counts were recorded for this clonotype. V gene TRBV10-3 combines with J gene TRBJ2-5; 12 nucleotides agree with TRBD2. V shed 6 bases, J shed 5 bases, and the junction held 7 bases outside the gene matches. This CDR3 comprises 15 residues. The germline CDR1 and CDR2 sequences are ENHRY and SYGVKD. CDR3 in DNA: TGTGCCATCAGCAGGACTAGCGGGGTGGGGGAGACCCAGTACTTC. Amino acid sequence: CAISRTSGVGETQYF.

The chain combines TRBV20-1 with TRBJ2-2; the match to TRBD1 covers 7 bases. Trimming at V came to 4 bases and at J to 4 bases, leaving 6 bases not matched to a gene. The CDR3 spans 14 residues. CDR1 and CDR2 from the germline V gene are DFQATT and SNEGSKA (reference sequence). The CDR3 is CSATHRGSTGELFF. CDR3 nucleotide sequence: TGCAGTGCTACCCACAGGGGAAGCACCGGGGAGCTGTTTTTT.

Only a few counts were recorded for this clonotype. The genes are TRBV4-1 and TRBJ2-3; 14 positions match TRBD2. CDR1 is MGHRA, CDR2 YSYEKL, per germline. The V segment lost 3 bases and the J segment 3 bases; nucleotides outside the gene matches: 8. The CDR3 consists of 18 residues. Here the CDR3 reads CASSQGTSGRVATDTQYF. As DNA, the CDR3 is TGCGCCAGCAGCCAGGGGACTAGCGGGAGAGTGGCGACAGATACGCAGTATTTT.

This clonotype was counted ten times or more. The chain employs TRBV10-3 and TRBJ2-5; D is perhaps TRBD2 (5 bases). Germline V gene lookup returns CDR1 ENHRY and CDR2 SYGVKD. V lost 4 bases and J 0 bases, leaving 12 bases between the germline ends. This CDR3 has 15 residues. The CDR3: CAISAAARNQETQYF. CDR3 DNA: TGTGCCATCAGTGCAGCGGCAAGAAACCAAGAGACCCAGTACTTC.

This clonotype has a count of ten or more. The chain links TRBV7-9 to TRBJ1-5; a possible D gene is TRBD1 (6 bases). CDR1 and CDR2 from the germline V gene are SEHNR and FQNEAQ (reference sequence). The CDR3 runs 14 residues. With 3 bases removed from V and 8 bases from J, the gap between germline ends came to 14 bases. In nucleotides, the CDR3 is TGTGCCAGCAGCTTCGGGGGCAACTCGGAGCCCCAGCATTTT. Encoded protein: CASSFGGNSEPQHF.

This clonotype showed up many times. The chain has TRBV18 and TRBJ2-7; 9 bases are a match to TRBD2. The V segment lost 3 bases and the J segment 4 bases; nucleotides outside the gene matches: 10. CDR3 length: 16 residues. Germline values: CDR1 KGHSH, CDR2 LQKENI. The CDR3 sequence: CASSPPGKRGEYEQYF. The CDR3 DNA reads as TGTGCCAGCTCACCGCCAGGGAAGCGGGGGGAGTACGAGCAGTACTTC. The complete variable domain, with remaining parts taken from reference TRBV18 and TRBJ2-7, reads NAGVMQNPRHLVRRRGQEARLRCSPMKGHSHVYWYRQLPEEGLKFMVYLQKENIIDESGMPKERFSAEFPKEGPSILRIQQVVRGDSAAYFCASSPPGKRGEYEQYFGPGTRLTVT.

This clonotype was counted ten times or more. This chain connects TRBV24-1 to TRBJ2-3; TRBD2 aligns across 8 bases. The CDR3 sequence is 16 residues long. Germline V lookup: CDR1 KGHDR, CDR2 SFDVKD. V dropped 7 bases and J dropped 3; count of bases not matched to a gene: 11. CDR3 DNA: TGTGCCACCAGCACTCCTAGCGGGCGTCTTACAGATACGCAGTATTTT. Amino acids: CATSTPSGRLTDTQYF.

This clonotype was picked up many times. CDR3 nucleotide sequence: TGTGCCAGCAGCCCCACGGGAGGGTCTGGGGAGCTGTTTTTT. It codes for CASSPTGGSGELFF. The gene calls are TRBV12-3 or TRBV12-4 and TRBJ2-2; 8 bases are shared with TRBD2. The ends lost 6 bases at V and 8 bases at J; junction bases unmatched: 8. This CDR3 has 14 residues.

This clonotype was counted many times. The V call is TRBV4-1, the J call TRBJ1-4; a weak D match, TRBD1 (5 bases). CDR3 size: 15 residues. V lost 0 bases and J 5 bases, leaving 10 bases between the germline ends. Germline V CDR1 and CDR2: MGHRA, YSYEKL. The CDR3 DNA is TGCGCCAGCAGCCAAGATCAGGGCCCGAATGAAAAACTGTTTTTT. Amino acids: CASSQDQGPNEKLFF.

This clonotype occurred many times. V is TRBV20-1 and J is TRBJ2-1; D is unclear. This CDR3 region has 16 residues. V was cut by 1 base and J by 3 bases, with 16 bases left in between. Germline CDR1 DFQATT, CDR2 SNEGSKA (reference sequence). The CDR3 sequence is CSARGEGTTNYNEQFF. In DNA form, the CDR3 reads TGCAGTGCTAGAGGTGAAGGAACTACCAACTACAATGAGCAGTTCTTC.

Of note for this clonotype: This may stem from a read error, because a much larger clone lies one nucleotide away. This chain joins TRBV28 and TRBJ2-6; the D is unclear. CDR3 length equals 16 residues. V lost 6 bases and J 2 bases, leaving 14 bases between the germline ends. The germline gives CDR1 MDHEN, CDR2 SYDVKM. The CDR3 nucleotides are TGTGCCAGCAGGTTTCTGGCTCGCGCTGGGGCCAACGTCCTGACTTTC. This gives the protein CASRFLARAGANVLTF.

This clonotype was recorded a few times. The chain combines TRBV3-1 with TRBJ2-1, with TRBD2 matching 7 bases. The J segment lost 6 bases and the V segment lost 5 bases, leaving 10 bases of the junction unmatched. The CDR3 is 15 residues long. Germline lookup yields CDR1 LGHDT and CDR2 YNNKEL (reference sequence). This chain's CDR3 is CASSVSGLPINEQFF. CDR3 sequence (DNA): TGTGCCAGCAGCGTTAGCGGGTTGCCTATCAATGAGCAGTTCTTC.

CDR3 region: CASSATGPINEKLFF. For the CDR3, the DNA is TGTGCCAGCAGTGCTACGGGCCCCATCAATGAAAAACTGTTTTTT. The V and J genes are TRBV2 and TRBJ1-4; no firm D call. CDR1 and CDR2 from the germline V gene are SNHLY and FYNNEI. The ends were cut back, 4 bases at V and 5 bases at J, with 14 bases in the middle. The CDR3 has 15 amino acids. The complete variable domain, with remaining parts taken from reference TRBV2 and TRBJ1-4, reads EPEVTQTPSHQVTQMGQEVILRCVPISNHLYFYWYRQILGQKVEFLVSFYNNEISEKSEIFDDQFSVERPDGSNFTLKIRSTKLEDSAMYFCASSATGPINEKLFFGSGTQLSVL.

This chain joins TRBV12-3 or TRBV12-4 and TRBJ2-5, with TRBD1 matching over 9 bases. The V gene end was trimmed by 6 bases and the J gene end by 7 bases; junction bases not matched to a gene: 12. The CDR3 spans 15 residues. The CDR3 DNA sequence: TGTGCCAGCAGGGCCGGACAGGGGCCGGGGGGGACCCAGTACTTC. Residues: CASRAGQGPGGTQYF.